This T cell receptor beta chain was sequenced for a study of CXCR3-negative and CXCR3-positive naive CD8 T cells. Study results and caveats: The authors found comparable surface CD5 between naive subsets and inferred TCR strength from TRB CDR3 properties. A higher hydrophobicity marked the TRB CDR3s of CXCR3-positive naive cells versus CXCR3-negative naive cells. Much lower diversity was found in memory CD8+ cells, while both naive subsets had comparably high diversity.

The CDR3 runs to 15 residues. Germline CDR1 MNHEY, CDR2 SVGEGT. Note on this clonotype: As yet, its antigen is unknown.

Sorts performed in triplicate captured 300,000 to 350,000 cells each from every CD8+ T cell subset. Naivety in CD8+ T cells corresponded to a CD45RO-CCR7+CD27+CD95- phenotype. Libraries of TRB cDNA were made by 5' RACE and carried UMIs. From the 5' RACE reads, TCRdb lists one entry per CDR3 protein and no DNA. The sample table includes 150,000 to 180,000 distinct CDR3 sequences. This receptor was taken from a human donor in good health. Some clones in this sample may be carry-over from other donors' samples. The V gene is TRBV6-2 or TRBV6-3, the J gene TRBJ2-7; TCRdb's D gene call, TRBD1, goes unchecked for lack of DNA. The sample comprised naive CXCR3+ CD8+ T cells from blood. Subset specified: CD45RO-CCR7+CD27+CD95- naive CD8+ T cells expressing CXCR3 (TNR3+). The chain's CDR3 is CASRNRDRGKSEQYF.